One sample yielded the 15 T cell receptor beta chains listed below, sequenced in a study of shared clonotypes between healthy human individuals. The table came from immunoSEQ multiplex PCR; TCRdb's copy has only in-frame clones and leaves some out. The sample carries 2 million to 2.5 million clones, 90% to 96% recorded once. The sequenced sample consisted of naive CD4+ T cells sorted from blood. Subset denoted: CD45RA+ positively selected. The receptors were sampled from a man younger than 35 in good health.

V is TRBV5-4 and J is TRBJ1-2; D gene ambiguous. Germline V gene sequence: CDR1 SGHNT, CDR2 YYREEE (reference sequence). This CDR3 has 14 residues. V was cut by 1 base and J by 11 bases, with 18 bases left in between. The CDR3 DNA sequence: TGTGCCAGCAGCTTGTCTGCAGAGCACGGGCTTTACACCTTC. This codes for CASSLSAEHGLYTF.

This sequence joins TRBV5-1 and TRBJ1-1; no firm D call. Germline V gives CDR1 SGHRS, CDR2 YFSETQ. V was shortened by 0 bases and J by 8 bases, with 11 bases between the two germline ends. The CDR3 totals 13 residues. The CDR3 sequence is CASSLVHKEEAFF. The CDR3 region has the DNA TGCGCCAGCAGCTTGGTACATAAGGAAGAAGCTTTCTTT.

This sequence joins TRBV30 and TRBJ1-3; D ambiguous. Germline lookup yields CDR1 GTSNPN and CDR2 SVGIG (reference sequence). The V and J ends lost 2 bases and 5 bases respectively, with 10 bases between them. The CDR3 spans 13 residues. Written as DNA, the CDR3 is TGTGCCTGGAGTAGGCAGCAAAGAAACACCATATATTTT. Translating gives CAWSRQQRNTIYF. Full variable domain (missing parts from reference TRBV30 and TRBJ1-3): SQTIHQWPATLVQPVGSPLSLECTVEGTSNPNLYWYRQAAGRGLQLLFYSVGIGQISSEVPQNLSASRPQDRQFILSSKKLLLSDSGFYLCAWSRQQRNTIYFGEGSWLTVV.

Here the CDR3 DNA reads TGCGCCAGCAGCTTGGCATCTAGCGGGAGTCCAGAGACCCAGTACTTC. Its translation: CASSLASSGSPETQYF. The rearrangement links TRBV5-1 to TRBJ2-5; 10 bases fit TRBD2. The CDR3 is made up of 16 amino acids. Germline V lookup: CDR1 SGHRS, CDR2 YFSETQ. Germline trimming cut 0 bases from V and 4 bases from J; bases unmatched to any gene: 6.

The chain links TRBV12-5 to TRBJ2-7; the D call may be TRBD1 or TRBD2 (5 bases each). The V and J ends lost 5 bases and 0 bases respectively, with 11 bases between them. Germline V gene lookup returns CDR1 LGHNT and CDR2 FRNRAP. CDR3 length: 14 residues. DNA for the CDR3: TGTGCTAGTGGTGATCCAGGGACCTCCTACGAGCAGTACTTC. This encodes CASGDPGTSYEQYF.

The sample holds a few counts of this clone. The chain links TRBV6-1 to TRBJ2-1; possible D gene TRBD2, 6 bases. This CDR3 is 11 amino acids long. The V gene lost 11 bases and the J gene lost 7 bases, with 12 bases spanning the gap. Germline V lookup: CDR1 MNHNS, CDR2 SASEGT. The CDR3 DNA is TGTGCCTGTCTCCGGGGGAATGAGCAGTTCTTC. The encoded protein is CACLRGNEQFF.

This clone appeared a single time. V gene TRBV7-2 combines with J gene TRBJ1-5, with D perhaps matching TRBD1 (6 bases). Trimming removed 1 base from V and 7 bases from J, with 8 bases in between. CDR1 SGHTA and CDR2 FQGNSA come from the germline V gene. This CDR3 spans 13 amino acids. The CDR3 is CASSLGGQQPQHF. In nucleotides, the CDR3 is TGTGCCAGCAGCTTAGGGGGGCAACAGCCCCAGCATTTT.

The chain couples TRBV7-2 to TRBJ1-3; 8 bases match TRBD1. Losses at the gene ends were 2 bases for V and 3 bases for J; bases not matched to a gene: 6. The CDR3 has 16 residues. Germline lookup yields CDR1 SGHTA and CDR2 FQGNSA. CDR3 loop: CASSLFQGAIGNTIYF. CDR3 bases: TGTGCCAGCAGCTTATTCCAGGGGGCAATTGGAAACACCATATATTTT.

This clone was seen only once. The genes are TRBV18 and TRBJ2-7; 11 positions agree with TRBD2. V was clipped by 0 bases and J by 1 base; unmatched bases: 5. This CDR3 spans 17 amino acids. From germline, CDR1 is KGHSH and CDR2 LQKENI. The CDR3 loop reads CASSPPLAGALSYEQYF. CDR3 bases: TGTGCCAGCTCACCACCACTAGCGGGGGCGCTTTCCTACGAGCAGTACTTC.

A single count supports this clone. V usage is TRBV27 and J usage is TRBJ1-2; a possible D gene is TRBD1 (6 bases). Trimming cost V 6 bases and J 2 bases, with 22 bases left between them. Germline V CDR1 and CDR2: MNHEY, SMNVEV (reference sequence). The CDR3 loop spans 17 amino acids. As DNA, the CDR3 is TGTGCCAGCAGCCTCGCGGGGGGCACCGGGATCAACTATGGCTACACCTTC. It specifies CASSLAGGTGINYGYTF.

The chain uses TRBV19 and TRBJ1-5; D not certain. This CDR3 has 14 residues. Germline V gene lookup returns CDR1 LNHDA and CDR2 SQIVND (reference sequence). The V and J ends lost 6 bases and 6 bases respectively, with 15 bases between them. This chain's CDR3 is CASSRLEDGQPQHF. The CDR3 DNA follows: TGTGCCAGTAGCCGACTGGAGGACGGTCAGCCCCAGCATTTT.

This clone has a single count. Other DNA sequences in this specimen translate into the identical CDR3. The V gene is TRBV7-3, the J gene TRBJ1-1; D is unresolved. In germline, CDR1 is SGHTA, CDR2 FQGTGA. The V gene lost 0 bases and the J gene lost 0 bases, with 5 bases spanning the gap. The CDR3 contains 14 residues. CDR3 nucleotide sequence: TGTGCCAGCAGCTTAACGGGCTTGAACACTGAAGCTTTCTTT. Amino acids: CASSLTGLNTEAFF. Supplemented by reference TRBV7-3 and TRBJ1-1, the full variable domain reads GAGVSQTPSNKVTEKGKYVELRCDPISGHTALYWYRQSLGQGPEFLIYFQGTGAADDSGLPNDRFFAVRPEGSVSTLKIQRTERGDSAVYLCASSLTGLNTEAFFGQGTRLTVV.

The table lists this clone with a count of one. The CDR3 DNA sequence: TGTGCCAGCAGCTTAGAGGACAGTAACTATGGCTACACCTTC. Translation gives CASSLEDSNYGYTF. The chain is built from TRBV7-2 and TRBJ1-2; D perhaps matches TRBD1 (6 bases). Germline CDR1 SGHTA, CDR2 FQGNSA. The CDR3 length is 14 residues. V lost 1 base to trimming and J lost 1 base, with 7 bases between them.

This chain joins TRBV27 and TRBJ1-6; the match to TRBD1 covers 8 bases. Germline-derived CDR1 and CDR2 are MNHEY and SMNVEV (reference sequence). V dropped 6 bases and J dropped 10; count of bases not matched to a gene: 5. This CDR3 has 13 residues. The CDR3 nucleotides read TGTGCCAGCAGAGACAGGGGAGGGTCACCCCTCCACTTT. Translating it yields CASRDRGGSPLHF.

This clone was recorded only once. V and J are TRBV30 and TRBJ1-3, with D unclear. Trimming left V 5 bases short and J 0 bases short, with 14 bases between. The CDR3 loop spans 15 amino acids. Germline CDR1 GTSNPN, CDR2 SVGIG (reference sequence). The chain's CDR3 is CAWFNTDFSGNTIYF. The CDR3 DNA reads TGTGCCTGGTTTAATACGGATTTCTCTGGAAACACCATATATTTT. Combining the CDR3 with reference TRBV30 and TRBJ1-3 gives the whole variable domain SQTIHQWPATLVQPVGSPLSLECTVEGTSNPNLYWYRQAAGRGLQLLFYSVGIGQISSEVPQNLSASRPQDRQFILSSKKLLLSDSGFYLCAWFNTDFSGNTIYFGEGSWLTVV.